The 2 T cell receptor beta chains reported below all come from one sample, sequenced in a study of blood T cell repertoires in COVID-19. TCRdb's table, derived via immunoSEQ multiplex PCR, lists solely in-frame clones and lacks some. The table shows about 59,000 clones, with approximately 79% occurring only once. Sequences were obtained from peripheral blood. These receptor sequences come from a man in his sixties with acute or convalescent COVID-19.

The chain couples TRBV18 to TRBJ1-2; 7 nucleotides align to TRBD1. The CDR3 length is 16 residues. Germline loops: CDR1 KGHSH, CDR2 LQKENI. The ends lost 6 bases at V and 4 bases at J; junction bases unmatched: 14. The CDR3 region is CASSLTGYEDFYGYTF. The CDR3 bases are TGTGCCAGCTCCTTGACAGGGTATGAGGACTTCTATGGCTACACCTTC.

The genes are TRBV6-5 and TRBJ1-4, with D unresolved. V dropped 7 bases and J dropped 3 bases, with 12 bases sitting between them. There are 14 residues in the CDR3. In germline, CDR1 is MNHEY, CDR2 SVGAGI. This CDR3 is CASISTVANEKLFF. The DNA for the CDR3 is TGTGCCAGCATATCTACCGTGGCTAATGAAAAACTGTTTTTT.